What follows are 16 T cell receptor beta chains derived from one specimen sequenced in a study of tumor-infiltrating lymphocytes in primary liver carcinoma. The roughly 19-32 mg bulk tissue piece was not sorted before simultaneous RNA and DNA extraction. Starting from 500 ng of total RNA, TCR beta cDNA was produced with a primer in the constant region. Generation of the TCR beta libraries relied on three nested multiplex PCR rounds using slightly modified ARM-PCR. Rounds one and two of PCR, each of 10 cycles, were primed with TRBV1-TRBV30 forward primers and a C-beta reverse primer. Using its own MiXCR run on the multiplex PCR reads, TCRdb lists one record per CDR3 protein. The sample consists of about 200,000 distinct CDR3 sequences, around four fifths of them appearing once. The sample was tumor tissue from primary liver carcinoma. These receptors all stem from a man in his forties with primary liver carcinoma and hepatitis B virus infection.

On this clonotype itself: The conserved closing phenylalanine or tryptophan is absent in this CDR3, likely reflecting a read error. The genes are TRBV29-1 and TRBJ2-1; D gene ambiguous. The CDR3 totals 10 residues. Germline V gives CDR1 SQVTM, CDR2 ANQGSEA. Trimming left V 5 bases short and J 5 bases short, with 4 bases between. The CDR3 region has the DNA TGCAGCGTTTGGAACAATGAGCAGTTCTTA. This translates into CSVWNNEQFL.

A remark on this clonotype: Just one base apart from a much larger clone, this may be a read error. The chain carries TRBV5-1 and TRBJ2-3; 9 positions agree with TRBD2. CDR3 length: 16 residues. Germline assignment: CDR1 SGHRS and CDR2 YFSETQ. CDR3 DNA: TGCGCCAGCAGCTCCAGACTAGCGGAGAGCATAGATACGCAGTATTTT. Amino acid sequence: CASSSRLAESIDTQYF.

Comment on this clonotype: Sequence at one end of the junction differs from germline and may be a read error. The J gene is TRBJ2-7, the V gene TRBV5-1, with 9 bases aligning to TRBD2. Germline V gives CDR1 SGHRS, CDR2 YFSETQ. This CDR3 has 15 residues. CDR3: CASSFSGSPSHEEYF. For the CDR3, the DNA is TGCGCCAGCAGCTTTAGCGGGAGCCCCAGCCACGAGGAGTACTTC.

To note about this clonotype: The missing conserved phenylalanine or tryptophan at the end of this CDR3 makes a read error likely. The J gene is TRBJ2-1, the V gene TRBV29-1; no firm D call. The CDR3 is 16 residues long. Germline V CDR1 and CDR2: SQVTM, ANQGSEA. The CDR3: CSVDLLDASSCNEQFC. The CDR3 DNA is TGCAGCGTTGATCTTCTGGACGCCAGCTCCTGCAATGAGCAGTTCTGC.

Worth noting for this clonotype: Mismatch with germline at one junction end may stem from a read error. The CDR3 coding sequence is TGCGCCAACAGCGCGGATCGGATTACGCAGTATTTT. Translation gives CANSADRITQYF. J is TRBJ2-3 and V is TRBV11-2; D gene unclear. CDR1 is SGHAT, CDR2 FQNNGV, per germline. There are 12 residues in the CDR3.

With regard to this clonotype: The junction and the germline gene differ at one end; a read error may be behind it. This sequence joins TRBV6-1 and TRBJ2-5, with 8 bases that match TRBD1. Germline V gene sequence: CDR1 MNHNS, CDR2 SASEGT. The CDR3 is 15 residues long. The DNA of the CDR3 is TGTACCAGCAGCGAGACAGGGGCAGGTGAAGAGACCCAGTACTTC. It yields the protein CTSSETGAGEETQYF.

The chain couples TRBV19 to TRBJ2-1; the match to TRBD2 covers 9 bases. The CDR3 has 13 amino acids. The germline gives CDR1 LNHDA, CDR2 SQIVND (reference sequence). With 10 bases clipped from V and 10 bases from J, the junction kept 11 bases outside the gene matches. CDR3 DNA sequence: TGTGCCATTGGAGCGGGACTAGCCCAAGAGCAGTTCTTC. This codes for CAIGAGLAQEQFF.

In regard to this clonotype: At one of its ends the junction is not consistent with the germline gene, which may arise from a read error. The gene calls are TRBV28 and TRBJ2-6, with unresolved D. Per the germline V gene, CDR1 is MDHEN and CDR2 is SYDVKM. This CDR3 region has 14 residues. CDR3 residues: CTSSSPDGANVLTF. The DNA for the CDR3 is TGTACCAGCAGCTCCCCCGATGGGGCCAACGTCCTGACTTTC.

The chain couples TRBV28 to TRBJ2-6; D remains unclear. The CDR3 length is 14 residues. Trimming removed 8 bases from V and 3 bases from J, with 11 bases in between. Germline CDR1 is MDHEN and CDR2 is SYDVKM. CDR3 protein: CASCSPDGANVLTF. DNA for the CDR3: TGTGCCAGCTGCTCCCCCGATGGGGCCAACGTCCTGACTTTC.

Turning to this clonotype: Its ends do not fully match the called genes, so a read error is possible. V is TRBV11-2 and J is TRBJ2-1, with unresolved D. The germline gives CDR1 SGHAT, CDR2 FQNNGV. CDR3 length: 13 residues. The CDR3 nucleotides are TGTGCCTGCAGCTCAGAATTATATAATGAGCAGTCCTTC. Translated, it gives CACSSELYNEQSF.

Concerning this clonotype: One end of the junction fails to match germline, which may point to a read error. The chain employs TRBV30 and TRBJ1-1, with a tentative D call TRBD1 (5 bases). The V gene's germline CDR1 is GTSNPN and CDR2 SVGIG (reference sequence). This CDR3 contains 13 residues. CDR3 amino acids: CAWGVEGPTEEFF. Here the CDR3 DNA reads TGTGCCTGGGGTGTAGAGGGACCCACTGAAGAATTCTTT. Based on the CDR3 plus reference TRBV30 and TRBJ1-1, the full variable domain is SQTIHQWPATLVQPVGSPLSLECTVEGTSNPNLYWYRQAAGRGLQLLFYSVGIGQISSEVPQNLSASRPQDRQFILSSKKLLLSDSGFYLCAWGVEGPTEEFFGQGTRLTVV.

This clonotype was seen at least ten times. The chain recombines TRBV5-1 with TRBJ2-7; 14 nucleotides align to TRBD2. Germline V gives CDR1 SGHRS, CDR2 YFSETQ. The CDR3 has 15 amino acids. V lost 4 bases to trimming and J lost 6 bases; unmatched junction nucleotides: 6. This CDR3 is CASSVGTSGSPEQYF. The DNA for the CDR3 is TGCGCCAGCAGCGTGGGGACTAGCGGGAGCCCCGAGCAGTACTTC. Filled out from reference TRBV5-1 and TRBJ2-7, the complete variable domain reads KAGVTQTPRYLIKTRGQQVTLSCSPISGHRSVSWYQQTPGQGLQFLFEYFSETQRNKGNFPGRFSGRQFSNSRSEMNVSTLELGDSALYLCASSVGTSGSPEQYFGPGTRLTVT.

This clonotype appeared a single time. J is TRBJ1-2 and V is TRBV6-5, with D unresolved. V lost 10 bases, J lost 1 base, and 13 bases lay in between. The CDR3 has 13 amino acids. Germline CDR1 and CDR2: MNHEY and SVGAGI. CDR3 loop: CATSYGSNYGYTF. Written as DNA, the CDR3 is TGTGCCACTAGTTACGGAAGTAACTATGGCTACACCTTC.

In regard to this clonotype: The junction and the germline gene differ at one end; a read error may be behind it. This chain joins TRBV6-1 and TRBJ2-3, with unresolved D. The CDR3 loop spans 12 amino acids. The germline V gene encodes CDR1 MNHNS and CDR2 SASEGT. CDR3 sequence (DNA): TGTGCCAGCAGTTATTGGGCAGATACGCCGTATTTT. Amino acids: CASSYWADTPYF.

The gene calls are TRBV6-1 and TRBJ2-3, with D possibly being TRBD2 (5 bases). The ends were cut back, 9 bases at V and 8 bases at J, with 15 bases in the middle. The germline V gene encodes CDR1 MNHNS and CDR2 SASEGT. The CDR3 covers 12 residues. The CDR3 sequence: CASSAIGVTQYF. The CDR3 nucleotides read TGTGCCAGTAGCGCCATAGGAGTTACGCAGTATTTT.

Concerning this clonotype itself: Lacking the conserved final phenylalanine or tryptophan, this CDR3 likely reflects a read error. The limits of the CDR3 on the DNA are not certain, so only TCRdb's listed CDR3 is given. CDR3 in amino acids: CSVEDGGEQIS. This chain joins TRBV29-1 and TRBJ2-1; the table's D call TRBD2 went unverified against the DNA. CDR1 and CDR2 from the germline V gene are SQVTM and ANQGSEA. The CDR3 is 11 residues long, ends included.